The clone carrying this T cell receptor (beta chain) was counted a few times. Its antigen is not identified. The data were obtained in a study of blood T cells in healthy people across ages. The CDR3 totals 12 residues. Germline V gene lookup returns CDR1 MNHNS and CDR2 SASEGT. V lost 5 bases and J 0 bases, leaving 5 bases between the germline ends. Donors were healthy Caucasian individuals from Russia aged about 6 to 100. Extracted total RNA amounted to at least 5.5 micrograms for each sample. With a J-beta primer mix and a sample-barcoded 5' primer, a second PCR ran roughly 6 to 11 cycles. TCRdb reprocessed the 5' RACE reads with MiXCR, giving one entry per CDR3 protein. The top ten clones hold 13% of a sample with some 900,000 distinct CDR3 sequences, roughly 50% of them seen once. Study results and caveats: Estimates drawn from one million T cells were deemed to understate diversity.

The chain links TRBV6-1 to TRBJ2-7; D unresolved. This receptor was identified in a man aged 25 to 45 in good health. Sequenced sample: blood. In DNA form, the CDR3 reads TGTGCCAGCAGTATGACCTCCTACGAGCAGTACTTC. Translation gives CASSMTSYEQYF.